These T cell receptor beta chains were read from a single sample in a study of shared clonotypes between healthy human individuals. Repertoires were generated with immunoSEQ multiplex PCR, while TCRdb's copy carries only in-frame clones and drops some. The sample lists 740,000 or so clones, 60% to 75% occurring once. The sequenced sample was memory CD4+ T cells sorted from blood. All receptors come from a woman in her twenties or thirties in good health. Both conserved end residues are part of each CDR3. The order of the fields is CDR3 DNA, CDR3 protein, V gene, clone size, D gene, J gene. A D gene is named only where the DNA matches it firmly. The size field is filled for only some rows; it gives once, few, many or a size class.

TGCAGCGTTGGCCGACTACTTAGGCGGAATGAGCAGTTCTTC,CSVGRLLRRNEQFF,TRBV29-1,.,.,TRBJ2-1
TGTGCCAGCAGCTTATCGCTAGAAGGTTACGAGCAGTACTTC,CASSLSLEGYEQYF,TRBV11-2,.,.,TRBJ2-7
TGTGCCAGCAGTGAAGCGCGGCAGGGGGAGGGCTACACCTTC,CASSEARQGEGYTF,TRBV6-1,.,TRBD1,TRBJ1-2
TGTGCCAGCAGTTTCCCGAACGGCCGAAACACCATATATTTT,CASSFPNGRNTIYF,TRBV28,.,.,TRBJ1-3
TGTGCCAGCAGCTTGGACCGCCGGTCTGAAGCTTTCTTT,CASSLDRRSEAFF,TRBV5-4,.,.,TRBJ1-1
TGTGCCATCAGTGAGTCGAGAGGTTCGGAGACCCAGTACTTC,CAISESRGSETQYF,TRBV10-3,.,.,TRBJ2-5
TGTGCCAGCACCTACCGGGACTACCCTAACTACGAGCAGTACTTC,CASTYRDYPNYEQYF,TRBV6-5,.,TRBD2,TRBJ2-7
TGCGCCAGCAGCCACCTTAGCGGAGGAGGAGGAGAGACCCAGTACTTC,CASSHLSGGGGETQYF,TRBV4-1,.,.,TRBJ2-5
TGTGCCAGCAGTTCACTGGGGGGAGTTGTCTACAATGAGCAGTTCTTC,CASSSLGGVVYNEQFF,TRBV28,.,.,TRBJ2-1
TGTGCCTGGAGTGTGGGGGGAACGCAGTTCTTC,CAWSVGGTQFF,TRBV30,.,.,TRBJ2-1
TGTGCCAGCAGCTTGGGACAGGGGGCAACTGGGGCCAACGTCCTGACTTTC,CASSLGQGATGANVLTF,TRBV11-3,.,TRBD1,TRBJ2-6
TGTGCCAGCAGCTTGGGAGGGACAGGGGCGGGTGGCTACACCTTC,CASSLGGTGAGGYTF,TRBV5-4,few,TRBD1,TRBJ1-2
TGCGCCAGCAGCTTGGCCACAGGGGGGGATACGCAGTATTTT,CASSLATGGDTQYF,TRBV5-1,.,TRBD1,TRBJ2-3
TGTGCCATCAGGGGGAGTCGTAACACCGGGGAGCTGTTTTTT,CAIRGSRNTGELFF,TRBV10-3,.,.,TRBJ2-2
TGTGCCAGCAGCTTAAGACAGGGGCCCACAGATACGCAGTATTTT,CASSLRQGPTDTQYF,TRBV7-9,.,TRBD1,TRBJ2-3
TGTGCCAGCAGCAGCCAGGGGAGTCGCAATCAGCCCCAGCATTTT,CASSSQGSRNQPQHF,TRBV7-2,.,.,TRBJ1-5
TGTGCCTGGTCTAGCGGGTCCTCCTACGAGCAGTACTTC,CAWSSGSSYEQYF,TRBV30,.,TRBD2,TRBJ2-7
TGTGCCAGCAGTTTCCGACAGGGGGATTGGACTAACTATGGCTACACCTTC,CASSFRQGDWTNYGYTF,TRBV27,.,TRBD1,TRBJ1-2
TGTGCCAGCAGCCCTCCGGGACAGAGGTTCACTGAAGCTTTCTTT,CASSPPGQRFTEAFF,TRBV5-4,few,TRBD1,TRBJ1-1
TGCGCCAGCAGCTTGGGCGGGATCACCTACAATGAGCAGTTCTTC,CASSLGGITYNEQFF,TRBV5-1,.,.,TRBJ2-1
TGTGCCAGCAGCTTGGTTGAGGGAGGGCCCCCCGGGGAGCTGTTTTTT,CASSLVEGGPPGELFF,TRBV5-4,few,TRBD2,TRBJ2-2
TGTGCCAGCAGTCCCGCGGCAGGGGATAGCTCCTACGAGCAGTACTTC,CASSPAAGDSSYEQYF,TRBV28,.,.,TRBJ2-7
TGTGCCAGTTCCCCGGGCGGGGCAGGCTATGGCTACACCTTC,CASSPGGAGYGYTF,TRBV28,few,.,TRBJ1-2
TGTGCCAGCAGGCTTTCGGGACAAAACTATGGCTACACCTTC,CASRLSGQNYGYTF,TRBV14,.,.,TRBJ1-2
TGTGCCATCAGAGCGGAAGGGAGACTCGAGCAGTACTTC,CAIRAEGRLEQYF,TRBV10-3,.,.,TRBJ2-7
TGTGCCAGCAGGCCCCCCGGACAGGGGTCTCGTCCCCAGCATTTT,CASRPPGQGSRPQHF,TRBV6-1,.,TRBD1,TRBJ1-5
TGTGCCAGCAGTCTCGGACTAGCGGGATGGGGCTACAATGAGCAGTTCTTC,CASSLGLAGWGYNEQFF,TRBV27,.,TRBD2,TRBJ2-1
TGTGCCAGCAGTTACACACGCAGCTCTGGAAACACCATATATTTT,CASSYTRSSGNTIYF,TRBV6-5,.,.,TRBJ1-3
TGTGCCTGGAGTACAGAGGGGGGGGAAAAACTGTTTTTT,CAWSTEGGEKLFF,TRBV30,.,.,TRBJ1-4
TGCGCCAGCAGCTATCAGGGTAGACCAACAGATACGCAGTATTTT,CASSYQGRPTDTQYF,TRBV5-1,few,.,TRBJ2-3
TGTGCCAGCAGCTCCAGTGGGACAGGGACCTACGAGCAGTACTTC,CASSSSGTGTYEQYF,TRBV11-1,once,TRBD1,TRBJ2-7
TGTGCCAGCGGGGGACAGTTAAGTAACTATGGCTACACCTTC,CASGGQLSNYGYTF,TRBV28,.,TRBD1,TRBJ1-2
TGTGCCAGCAGCATCACTAGCGGGAGCTCGAGTGGGCAGTACTTC,CASSITSGSSSGQYF,TRBV7-3,.,TRBD2,TRBJ2-7
TGTGCCAGTAGCCAGGGGGCACAACAGCCCCAGCATTTT,CASSQGAQQPQHF,TRBV19,.,TRBD1,TRBJ1-5
TGTGCCAGCACCTCACCGGGGGCGCCAGGCTATGGCTACACCTTC,CASTSPGAPGYGYTF,TRBV28,.,.,TRBJ1-2
TGTGCCAGCAGCCGATGGGGGGCTACGCAGTATTTT,CASSRWGATQYF,TRBV7-8,.,.,TRBJ2-3
TGTGCCAGCAGAGAAAGAGGATCGGGAGGCAATCAGCCCCAGCATTTT,CASRERGSGGNQPQHF,TRBV6-1,once,.,TRBJ1-5
TGTGCCAGCAGCGGCCCCCATTATGGTGAGCAGTTCTTC,CASSGPHYGEQFF,TRBV28,.,.,TRBJ2-1
TGTGCCAGCAGCTTAGCCGGCCGGGACTACGAGCAGTACTTC,CASSLAGRDYEQYF,TRBV7-2,.,.,TRBJ2-7
TGTGCCAGCAGTTCAGGGTGGACTGAAGCTTTCTTT,CASSSGWTEAFF,TRBV28,.,.,TRBJ1-1
TGTGCCAGCAGTGATGGGGACTCTGGGGCCAACGTCCTGACTTTC,CASSDGDSGANVLTF,TRBV2,.,.,TRBJ2-6
TGTGCCAGCAGCCTACTTAAAGGGGGCGCCTTAGAGACCCAGTACTTC,CASSLLKGGALETQYF,TRBV28,.,TRBD1,TRBJ2-5
TGTGCCATCAGTGAGTCGAATGTCCGGGGCGAGCAGTACTTC,CAISESNVRGEQYF,TRBV10-3,many,.,TRBJ2-7
TGCGCCAGCAGCCTCGGGACAGGGGTCGGGGAGCTGTTTTTT,CASSLGTGVGELFF,TRBV10-1,.,TRBD1,TRBJ2-2
TGTGCTAGTGGTTCGGTAGTAAGCGGGAGGGCCGTTGAGCAGTTCTTC,CASGSVVSGRAVEQFF,TRBV12-5,once,TRBD2,TRBJ2-1
TGCAGCGTTGCCTTGAGCGGCCTCACAGATACGCAGTATTTT,CSVALSGLTDTQYF,TRBV29-1,few,.,TRBJ2-3
TGCGCCAGCAGCTTGGCCGGTCCGTTCTCCTCTGGGGCCAACGTCCTGACTTTC,CASSLAGPFSSGANVLTF,TRBV5-1,few,.,TRBJ2-6
TGTGCCAGCAGCTTACGGAACCCCACAGATACGCAGTATTTT,CASSLRNPTDTQYF,TRBV7-3,.,.,TRBJ2-3
TGTGCCAGCAGCTTAGATCGTTACTCCTACGAGCAGTACTTC,CASSLDRYSYEQYF,TRBV11-2,.,.,TRBJ2-7
TGTGCCAGCAGTCCAGGGCAAAATCGGCCCCAGCATTTT,CASSPGQNRPQHF,TRBV2,few,.,TRBJ1-5
TGTGCCAGCAGTCGAGGTTGGACAGATACGCAGTATTTT,CASSRGWTDTQYF,TRBV28,.,.,TRBJ2-3
TGTGCCAGCAGTGAAAGGACGAGCGCTGAAAAACTGTTTTTT,CASSERTSAEKLFF,TRBV6-1,.,.,TRBJ1-4
TGTGCCAGCAGCTTGGCGGGGGGCAATGAGCAGTTCTTC,CASSLAGGNEQFF,TRBV7-9,.,TRBD2,TRBJ2-1
TGTGCCAGCAGTTTAGGCGTTGGGGCCAACGTCCTGACTTTC,CASSLGVGANVLTF,TRBV27,.,.,TRBJ2-6
TGTGCCAGCAGCTTAGGAGGCAGCCACACTGAAGCTTTCTTT,CASSLGGSHTEAFF,TRBV11-3,.,.,TRBJ1-1
TGTGCCAGCTCAGAAAGACAGCATAGCAATCAGCCCCAGCATTTT,CASSERQHSNQPQHF,TRBV18,once,.,TRBJ1-5
TGCGCCAGCAGCTTGGAGGGGGGAGTCTACGAGCAGTACTTC,CASSLEGGVYEQYF,TRBV5-1,.,.,TRBJ2-7
TGTGCCAGTAGTCGGGGGCGGGCAGATACGCAGTATTTT,CASSRGRADTQYF,TRBV19,.,.,TRBJ2-3